The next 21 T cell receptor beta chains were all read from a single sample in a study of neurological immune-mediated disorders. TCRdb reprocessed the 5' RACE reads via MiXCR and lists one record per CDR3 protein. Found here are about 10,000 distinct CDR3 sequences, around 21% of them singletons; the top ten hold 50%. The specimen sequenced was CD8+ T cells from blood. The receptors shown here come from a woman aged 55-75 years with HTLV-1-associated myelopathy (HAM/TSP).

This clonotype was picked up many times. This chain joins TRBV28 and TRBJ1-2; D remains unclear. There are 15 residues in the CDR3. CDR1 MDHEN and CDR2 SYDVKM come from the germline V gene. The ends were cut back, 4 bases at V and 3 bases at J, with 15 bases in the middle. DNA of the CDR3: TGTGCCAGCAGTTCCCCCTTACCGGCTGACTATGGCTACACCTTC. Protein: CASSSPLPADYGYTF.

This clonotype was seen at least ten times. The chain links TRBV29-1 to TRBJ1-1, with TRBD1 identical over 7 bases. The ends lost 1 base at V and 0 bases at J; junction bases unmatched: 5. Germline CDR1 SQVTM, CDR2 ANQGSEA. The CDR3 is 15 residues long. CDR3 DNA: TGCAGCGTTGAAGTACAGGGGACTCTGAACACTGAAGCTTTCTTT. This translates into CSVEVQGTLNTEAFF.

Many counts were recorded for this clonotype. The V and J genes are TRBV9 and TRBJ1-1; 7 bases fit TRBD1. CDR1 and CDR2 from the germline V gene are SGDLS and YYNGEE. V lost 3 bases, J lost 5 bases, and 13 bases stayed unmatched. The CDR3 has 16 amino acids. The CDR3 DNA is TGTGCCAGCAGCGAGGGGGTTGGCAGGGGGTATACTGAAGCTTTCTTT. The encoded protein is CASSEGVGRGYTEAFF. Full variable domain (outside the CDR3, taken from reference TRBV9 and TRBJ1-1): DSGVTQTPKHLITATGQRVTLRCSPRSGDLSVYWYQQSLDQGLQFLIQYYNGEERAKGNILERFSAQQFPDLHSELNLSSLELGDSALYFCASSEGVGRGYTEAFFGQGTRLTVV.

This chain links TRBV30 with TRBJ2-7; D is unresolved. Germline-derived CDR1 and CDR2 are GTSNPN and SVGIG (reference sequence). V was pared by 1 base and J by 6 bases, with 7 bases between. CDR3 length: 11 residues. CDR3: CAWSERGEQYF. Written as DNA, the CDR3 is TGTGCCTGGAGTGAAAGAGGCGAGCAGTACTTC.

In this sample, this clonotype turned up many times. The V gene is TRBV7-8, the J gene TRBJ2-7; D is possibly TRBD2 (5 bases). Trimming removed 3 bases from V and 3 bases from J, with 6 bases in between. This CDR3 region has 12 residues. Per the germline V gene, CDR1 is SGHVS and CDR2 is FQNEAQ. The CDR3 DNA follows: TGTGCCAGCAGCTTCGGGGACTACGAGCAGTACTTC. Translating gives CASSFGDYEQYF.

This clonotype came up many times. In DNA, the CDR3 is TGCGCCAGCAGCTTGGAAGGGGTTGGCTACACCTTC. It is translated as CASSLEGVGYTF. The chain recombines TRBV5-1 with TRBJ1-2, with a weak D call TRBD1 (5 bases). The CDR3 contains 12 residues. The germline gives CDR1 SGHRS, CDR2 YFSETQ. The V gene lost 0 bases and the J gene lost 7 bases, with 7 bases spanning the gap.

This clonotype was counted ten times or more. V gene TRBV20-1 combines with J gene TRBJ2-7, with 8 bases fitting TRBD2. This CDR3 is 14 amino acids long. J was trimmed by 4 bases and V by 3 bases; bases with no gene match: 8. CDR1 is DFQATT and CDR2 is SNEGSKA in the germline V gene (reference sequence). In nucleotides, the CDR3 is TGCAGTGCTAGGTCCGGGGTAGCGGGGTACGAGCAGTACTTC. This codes for CSARSGVAGYEQYF.

This clonotype was detected many times. The genes are TRBV14 and TRBJ1-2; D is unresolved. Germline-derived CDR1 and CDR2 are SGHDN and FVKESK. The CDR3 extends over 14 amino acids. Trimming removed 4 bases from V and 5 bases from J, with 14 bases in between. The chain's CDR3 is CASSPGGRSYGYTF. CDR3 in DNA: TGTGCCAGCAGCCCAGGAGGCAGATCTTATGGCTACACCTTC.

This clonotype was seen many times. The chain joins TRBV24-1 to TRBJ2-1, with 8 nucleotides matching TRBD1. Losses at the gene ends were 4 bases for V and 7 bases for J; bases not matched to a gene: 14. This CDR3 has 17 amino acids. Germline V gene data show CDR1 as KGHDR and CDR2 as SFDVKD. For the CDR3, the DNA is TGTGCCACCAGTGACCGCGCCGGGACAGGAATGGATAATGAGCAGTTCTTC. Translating it yields CATSDRAGTGMDNEQFF.

The chain carries TRBV30 and TRBJ1-1, with 7 bases lining up with TRBD1. CDR1 and CDR2 (germline): GTSNPN, SVGIG (reference sequence). The CDR3 has 15 amino acids. J lost 4 bases, V lost 4 bases, and 12 bases had no gene match. Written as DNA, the CDR3 is TGTGCCTGGAATGTAAGGTTACAGGGGACCACTGAAGCTTTCTTT. Protein product: CAWNVRLQGTTEAFF.

This clonotype has ten or more counts. V and J are TRBV7-9 and TRBJ2-1; 9 bases map to TRBD2. Germline CDR1 is SEHNR and CDR2 is FQNEAQ (reference sequence). The CDR3 spans 16 residues. Trimming removed 4 bases from V and 4 bases from J; junction bases left unmatched: 8. The CDR3 DNA follows: TGTGCCAGCAGCTCCCAATTTAGCGGGGGTTACAATGAGCAGTTCTTC. This gives the protein CASSSQFSGGYNEQFF. The variable domain in full, with the rest retrieved from reference TRBV7-9 and TRBJ2-1, is DTGVSQNPRHKITKRGQNVTFRCDPISEHNRLYWYRQTLGQGPEFLTYFQNEAQLEKSRLLSDRFSAERPKGSFSTLEIQRTEQGDSAMYLCASSSQFSGGYNEQFFGPGTRLTVL.

V gene TRBV5-1 combines with J gene TRBJ2-6, with D unresolved. This CDR3 region has 16 residues. Germline V gives CDR1 SGHRS, CDR2 YFSETQ. Trimming pared 0 bases from V and 2 bases from J, leaving 9 bases between. CDR3 protein: CASSLAVLPGANVLTF. CDR3 coding DNA: TGCGCCAGCAGCTTGGCCGTCCTACCTGGGGCCAACGTCCTGACTTTC.

This clonotype was seen many times. The chain joins TRBV20-1 to TRBJ2-7; 10 nucleotides align to TRBD1. The CDR3 length is 13 residues. Per the germline V gene, CDR1 is DFQATT and CDR2 is SNEGSKA (reference sequence). With V trimmed by 2 bases and J by 7 bases, 5 bases remained unmatched. The CDR3 region is CSARNKGQGEQYF. DNA for the CDR3: TGCAGTGCTAGAAACAAGGGACAGGGGGAGCAGTACTTC.

This clonotype was detected many times. The V and J genes are TRBV27 and TRBJ2-3, with D possibly TRBD2 on 5 matching bases. The V gene lost 8 bases and the J gene lost 8 bases, with 17 bases spanning the gap. The germline CDR1 and CDR2 sequences are MNHEY and SMNVEV (reference sequence). The CDR3 is made up of 13 amino acids. The CDR3, as DNA: TGTGCCAGCGGGCTGTTGGGTGGAGGTACGCAGTATTTT. This gives the protein CASGLLGGGTQYF.

In its sample, this clonotype is medium-sized. The chain joins TRBV5-1 to TRBJ2-3; D not certain. With 1 base removed from V and 0 bases from J, the gap between germline ends came to 12 bases. CDR1 and CDR2 (germline): SGHRS, YFSETQ. The CDR3 is made up of 16 amino acids. The CDR3 is CASSLSDIASTDTQYF. CDR3 DNA sequence: TGCGCCAGCAGCTTGTCCGACATCGCTAGCACAGATACGCAGTATTTT.

This clonotype has ten or more counts. This chain connects TRBV7-2 to TRBJ2-7; D could derive from TRBD1 or TRBD2 (6 bases each). CDR1 is SGHTA and CDR2 is FQGNSA in the germline V gene. The CDR3 is 16 amino acids. With 5 bases removed from V and 1 base from J, the gap between germline ends came to 18 bases. This CDR3 reads CASSPRGGTKSYEQYF. The CDR3 nucleotides read TGTGCCAGCAGCCCCCGCGGAGGGACAAAATCCTACGAGCAGTACTTC.

This clonotype was detected ten times or more. The chain couples TRBV20-1 to TRBJ2-1, with 9 bases aligning to TRBD2. The CDR3 covers 16 residues. Germline V gene data show CDR1 as DFQATT and CDR2 as SNEGSKA (reference sequence). V was pared by 2 bases and J by 0 bases, with 5 bases of the junction left unmatched. CDR3 sequence: CSARTTLAGSYNEQFF. CDR3 nucleotides: TGCAGTGCTAGAACGACACTAGCGGGCTCCTACAATGAGCAGTTCTTC.

The rearrangement joins TRBV5-4 to TRBJ1-1; no clear D gene. The CDR3 length is 13 residues. Trimming removed 4 bases from V and 4 bases from J, with 11 bases in between. CDR1 and CDR2 (germline): SGHNT, YYREEE (reference sequence). In nucleotides, the CDR3 is TGTGCCAGCAGCGTGTTGAAGGGCACTGAAGCTTTCTTT. Translating it yields CASSVLKGTEAFF. Variable domain in full (rest from reference TRBV5-4 and TRBJ1-1): ETGVTQSPTHLIKTRGQQVTLRCSSQSGHNTVSWYQQALGQGPQFIFQYYREEENGRGNFPPRFSGLQFPNYSSELNVNALELDDSALYLCASSVLKGTEAFFGQGTRLTVV.

This clonotype was picked up many times. This chain connects TRBV12-5 to TRBJ2-3, with TRBD1 matching 11 bases. Losses at the gene ends were 4 bases for V and 0 bases for J; bases not matched to a gene: 12. The CDR3 runs to 19 residues. Germline V gives CDR1 LGHNT, CDR2 FRNRAP. The CDR3 region has the DNA TGTGCTAGTGGTTCCCCCGGGACAGGGGGTTGGTTGAGCACAGATACGCAGTATTTT. Translated, it gives CASGSPGTGGWLSTDTQYF.

This clonotype was counted at least ten times. The CDR3 region is CASSLSGQRSSYEQYF. The CDR3 DNA reads as TGTGCCAGCAGCTTATCTGGACAGAGAAGCTCCTACGAGCAGTACTTC. J is TRBJ2-7 and V is TRBV7-9, with D possibly being TRBD1 (6 bases). CDR1 is SEHNR and CDR2 is FQNEAQ in the germline V gene (reference sequence). This CDR3 region has 16 residues. V was pared by 2 bases and J by 0 bases, with 14 bases between.

In this sample, this clonotype turned up many times. The J gene is TRBJ2-2, the V gene TRBV5-1; no reliable D call. CDR1 is SGHRS, CDR2 YFSETQ, per germline. This CDR3 region has 15 residues. The V end was cut by 5 bases, the J end by 7 bases, with 18 bases between. CDR3 in amino acids: CASSGFDLKYGELFF. In DNA, the CDR3 is TGCGCCAGCAGTGGGTTTGACCTGAAATACGGGGAGCTGTTTTTT.